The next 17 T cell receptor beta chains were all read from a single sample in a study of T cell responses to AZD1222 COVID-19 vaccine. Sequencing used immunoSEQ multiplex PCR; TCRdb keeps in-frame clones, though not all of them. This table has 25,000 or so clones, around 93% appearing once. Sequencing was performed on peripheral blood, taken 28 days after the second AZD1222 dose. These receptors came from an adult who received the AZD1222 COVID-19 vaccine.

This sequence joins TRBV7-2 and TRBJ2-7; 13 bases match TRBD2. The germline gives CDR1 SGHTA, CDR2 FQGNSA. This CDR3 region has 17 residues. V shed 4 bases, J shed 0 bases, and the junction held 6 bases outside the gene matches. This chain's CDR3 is CASSYGTSGKTSYEQYF. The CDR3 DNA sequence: TGTGCCAGCAGCTATGGGACTAGCGGGAAGACCTCCTACGAGCAGTACTTC.

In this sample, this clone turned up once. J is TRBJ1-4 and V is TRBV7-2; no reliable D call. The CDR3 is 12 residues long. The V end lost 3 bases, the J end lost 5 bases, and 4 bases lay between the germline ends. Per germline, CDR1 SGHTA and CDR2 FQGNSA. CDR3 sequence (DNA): TGTGCCAGCAGCTTCCTAAATGAAAAACTGTTTTTT. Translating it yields CASSFLNEKLFF.

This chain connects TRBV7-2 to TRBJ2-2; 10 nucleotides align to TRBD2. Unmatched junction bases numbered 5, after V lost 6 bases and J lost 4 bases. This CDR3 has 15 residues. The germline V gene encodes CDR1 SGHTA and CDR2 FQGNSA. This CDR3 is CASRGLARGTGELFF. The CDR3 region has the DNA TGTGCCAGCAGGGGACTAGCGCGAGGCACCGGGGAGCTGTTTTTT.

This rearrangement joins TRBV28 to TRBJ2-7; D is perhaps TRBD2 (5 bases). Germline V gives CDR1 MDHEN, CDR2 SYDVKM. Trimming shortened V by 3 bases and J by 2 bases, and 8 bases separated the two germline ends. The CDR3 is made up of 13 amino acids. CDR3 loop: CASSLGRPYEQYF. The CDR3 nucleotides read TGTGCCAGCAGTTTGGGGAGACCCTACGAGCAGTACTTC.

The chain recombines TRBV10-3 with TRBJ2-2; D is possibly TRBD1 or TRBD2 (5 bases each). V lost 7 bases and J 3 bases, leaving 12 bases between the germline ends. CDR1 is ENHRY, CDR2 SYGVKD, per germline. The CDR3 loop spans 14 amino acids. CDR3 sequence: CAIKGAGDTGELFF. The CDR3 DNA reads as TGTGCCATCAAAGGGGCCGGGGACACCGGGGAGCTGTTTTTT.

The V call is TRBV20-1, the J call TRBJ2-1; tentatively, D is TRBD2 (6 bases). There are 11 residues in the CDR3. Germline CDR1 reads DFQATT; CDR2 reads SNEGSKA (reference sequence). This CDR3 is CSLGLYNEQFF. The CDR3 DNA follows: TGCAGCTTGGGACTGTACAATGAGCAGTTCTTC.

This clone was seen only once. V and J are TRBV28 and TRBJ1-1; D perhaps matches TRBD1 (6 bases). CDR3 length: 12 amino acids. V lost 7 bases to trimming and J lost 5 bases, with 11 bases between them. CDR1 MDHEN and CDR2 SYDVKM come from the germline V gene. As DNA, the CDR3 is TGTGCCAGCAATCGGGGGCGGACTGAAGCTTTCTTT. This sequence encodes CASNRGRTEAFF. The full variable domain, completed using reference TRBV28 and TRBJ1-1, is DVKVTQSSRYLVKRTGEKVFLECVQDMDHENMFWYRQDPGLGLRLIYFSYDVKMKEKGDIPEGYSVSREKKERFSLILESASTNQTSMYLCASNRGRTEAFFGQGTRLTVV.

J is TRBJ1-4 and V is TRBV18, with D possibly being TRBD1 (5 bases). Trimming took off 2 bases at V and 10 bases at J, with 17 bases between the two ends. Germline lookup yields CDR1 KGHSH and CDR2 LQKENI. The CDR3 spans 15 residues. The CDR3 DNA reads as TGTGCCAGCTCACCAGTGGGGGTCCCCATGGCAAAACTGTTTTTT. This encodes CASSPVGVPMAKLFF.

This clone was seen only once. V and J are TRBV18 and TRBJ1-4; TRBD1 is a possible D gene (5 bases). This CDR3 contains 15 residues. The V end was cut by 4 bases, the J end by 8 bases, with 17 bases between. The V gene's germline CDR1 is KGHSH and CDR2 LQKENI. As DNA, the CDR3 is TGTGCCAGCTCACAGGGGACTTCTAGTAGCGAAAAACTGTTTTTT. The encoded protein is CASSQGTSSSEKLFF.

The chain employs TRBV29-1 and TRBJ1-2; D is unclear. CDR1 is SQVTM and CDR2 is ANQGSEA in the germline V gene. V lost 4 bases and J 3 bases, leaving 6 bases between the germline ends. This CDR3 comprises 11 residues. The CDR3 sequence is CSVVADYGYTF. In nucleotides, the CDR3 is TGCAGCGTTGTGGCAGACTATGGCTACACCTTC. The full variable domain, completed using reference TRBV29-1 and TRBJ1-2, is SAVISQKPSRDICQRGTSLTIQCQVDSQVTMMFWYRQQPGQSLTLIATANQGSEATYESGFVIDKFPISRPNLTFSTLTVSNMSPEDSSIYLCSVVADYGYTFGSGTRLTVV.

CDR3 residues: CASSWTGSRGHYGYTF. The CDR3 nucleotides are TGTGCCAGCAGTTGGACAGGGAGCAGGGGACACTATGGCTACACCTTC. V and J are TRBV6-2 or TRBV6-3 and TRBJ1-2; 8 positions match TRBD1. The germline CDR1 and CDR2 sequences are MNHEY and SVGEGT. V shed 4 bases, J shed 3 bases, and the junction held 10 bases outside the gene matches. The CDR3 is 16 amino acids.

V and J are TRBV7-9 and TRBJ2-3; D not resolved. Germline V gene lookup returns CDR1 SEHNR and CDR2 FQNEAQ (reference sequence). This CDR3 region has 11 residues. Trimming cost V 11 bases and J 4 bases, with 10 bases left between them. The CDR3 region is CAGVRADTQYF. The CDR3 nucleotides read TGTGCCGGGGTTAGAGCAGATACGCAGTATTTT.

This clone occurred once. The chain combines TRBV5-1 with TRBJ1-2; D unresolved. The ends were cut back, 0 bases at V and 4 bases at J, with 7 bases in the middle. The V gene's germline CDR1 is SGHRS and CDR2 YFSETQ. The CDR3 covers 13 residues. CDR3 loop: CASSLEAGYGYTF. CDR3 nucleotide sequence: TGCGCCAGCAGCTTGGAAGCAGGCTATGGCTACACCTTC.

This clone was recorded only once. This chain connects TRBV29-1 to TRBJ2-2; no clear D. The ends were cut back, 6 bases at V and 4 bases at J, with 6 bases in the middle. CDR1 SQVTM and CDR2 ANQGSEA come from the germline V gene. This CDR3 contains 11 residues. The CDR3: CSVSGTGELFF. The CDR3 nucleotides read TGCAGCGTCTCAGGCACCGGGGAGCTGTTTTTT.

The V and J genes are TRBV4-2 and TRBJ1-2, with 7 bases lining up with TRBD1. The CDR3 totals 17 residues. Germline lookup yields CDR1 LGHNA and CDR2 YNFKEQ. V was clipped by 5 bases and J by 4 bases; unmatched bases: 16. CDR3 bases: TGTGCCAGCAGCTCAAGATTAGACAGGGAGCCCATCTATGGCTACACCTTC. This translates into CASSSRLDREPIYGYTF.

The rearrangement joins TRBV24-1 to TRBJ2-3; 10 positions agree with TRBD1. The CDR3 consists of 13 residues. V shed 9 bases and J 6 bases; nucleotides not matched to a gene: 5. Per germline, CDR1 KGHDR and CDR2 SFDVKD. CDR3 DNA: TGTGCCACCGGACAGGGGGGGGAGGATACGCAGTATTTT. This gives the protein CATGQGGEDTQYF.

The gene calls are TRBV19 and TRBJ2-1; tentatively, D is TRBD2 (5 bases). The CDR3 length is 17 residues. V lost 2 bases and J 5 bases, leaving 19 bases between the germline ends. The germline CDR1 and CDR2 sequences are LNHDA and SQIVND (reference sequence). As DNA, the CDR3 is TGTGCCAGTAGTATACGGGGTGTGGCGGCCCAAAACAATGAGCAGTTCTTC. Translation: CASSIRGVAAQNNEQFF.